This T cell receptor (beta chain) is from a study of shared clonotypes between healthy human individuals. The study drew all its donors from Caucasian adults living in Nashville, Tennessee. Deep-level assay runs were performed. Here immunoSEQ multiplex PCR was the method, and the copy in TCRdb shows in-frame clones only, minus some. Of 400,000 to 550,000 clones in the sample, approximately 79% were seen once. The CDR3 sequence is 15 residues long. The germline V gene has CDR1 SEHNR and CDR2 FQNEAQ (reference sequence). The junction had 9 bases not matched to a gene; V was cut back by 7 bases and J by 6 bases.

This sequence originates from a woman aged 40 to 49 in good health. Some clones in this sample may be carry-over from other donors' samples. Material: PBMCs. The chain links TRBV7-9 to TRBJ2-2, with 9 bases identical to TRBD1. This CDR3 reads CASTSGTGMAGELFF. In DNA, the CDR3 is TGTGCCAGCACCTCCGGGACAGGGATGGCCGGGGAGCTGTTTTTT. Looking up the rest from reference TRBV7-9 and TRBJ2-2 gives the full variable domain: DTGVSQNPRHKITKRGQNVTFRCDPISEHNRLYWYRQTLGQGPEFLTYFQNEAQLEKSRLLSDRFSAERPKGSFSTLEIQRTEQGDSAMYLCASTSGTGMAGELFFGEGSRLTVL.